This T cell receptor beta chain was recovered during a study of blood T cell repertoires in COVID-19 (dated by TCRdb to the early 2020s). The study in broad terms: Samples from collaborators originated in the United States, Italy and Spain and spanned both the acute and convalescent phases of COVID-19. The prospective study material was composed of cDNA or gDNA derived from T cells, B-cell-depleted T cells, or PBMCs. The dataset comprised deeply sampled blood TCRbeta repertoires from subjects exposed to, actively infected with, or recovered from COVID-19. A freely available public database, intended as a resource for researchers studying the immune response to SARS-CoV-2, is where the repertoires were released. Samples came from the ongoing ImmuneRACE study (first 160 participants) plus 1,254 subjects from 6 global collaborators. The sample metadata nearly always contained a de-identified subject ID, COVID-19 status, age in years and sex. Where available, HLA class I and class II types were taken from metadata supplied by the sample provider and were not determined by assay-based typing.

Note on this clone: This receptor's antigen is unknown. No base-level quality is on record; no much larger clone is a single base apart.

V and J lose 0 bases and 4 bases, and a span of 9 bases separates them. Including the terminal cysteine and phenylalanine, the CDR3 comprises 15 residues. Just the 45-base CDR3 DNA is kept, in frame starting at base 1. CDR1 MGHRA and CDR2 YSYEKL are derived from the germline V gene. The immunoSEQ Assay, a bias-controlled multiplex PCR, was used to amplify TCRbeta CDR3 regions from genomic DNA. The authors' pipeline ran thus. Within the assay, amplification of reference gene primers was used to estimate how many nucleated cells each sample contained. Sequence reads were collapsed and filtered to measure the absolute abundance of every unique TCRbeta CDR3 rearrangement. Productive Simpson clonality was computed per sample as the square root of Simpson's diversity index over productive rearrangements. As stored in TCRdb, this immuneACCESS dataset retains in-frame rearrangements with V and J assigned. A fraction of the clones does not appear; measured against another copy, unresolved V genes explain less than half of the discrepancy, and the remainder lacks a known reason. Clone size and the V and J calls come from that table; the DNA yielded D and trimming. This sample gives a few hundred thousand clones in total; 70% to 90% of them show up just once. Under 2.5% of the sample lies in the top ten.

Participants in the prospective study were aged roughly 18 to 89 years, lived in 24 United States geographic areas, and enrolled through a virtual design. Cohort assignment in the prospective study relied on participant-reported clinical history from a screening survey and a study questionnaire. For ImmuneRACE Cohort 3, a participant was defined as recovered based on two consecutive negative NP/OP PCR tests, clearance by a healthcare professional, or resolution of symptoms. In the prospective study, whole blood, serum and a nasopharyngeal or oropharyngeal swab were collected from each participant by mobile phlebotomists. Over a roughly 2-month period, participants in the prospective study had the option of providing additional blood draws and questionnaires. Before DNA extraction, prospective study blood samples were shipped either frozen or at room temperature. General study outcomes and caveats: How much clinical and demographic metadata was included differed by source and by participant, and the metadata was provided uncurated.

The origin of this receptor is a woman aged 50 to 60 who had recovered from COVID-19. Sequencing was done on a sample of PBMCs or T cells enriched from blood (not recorded which). The sequence links TRBV4-1 to TRBJ2-2; matching of 5 bases hints at TRBD1 as the D gene. The DNA is TGCGCCAGCAGCCAAGAGGGGCGGAGCACCGGGGAGCTGTTTTTT. Translated, this gives CASSQEGRSTGELFF.